Below, 10 T cell receptor beta chains from the same sample are listed, as sequenced in a study of human T cells and chemical hapten exposure. As to time point: patch test 2, 6 weeks after DPC sensitization. Treatment here: therapeutic diphenylcyclopropenone sensitization with weekly scalp DPC. One entry per CDR3 protein, called by TCRdb with MiXCR from the RACE reads. The top ten clones hold roughly 5.4% of a sample with around 360,000 distinct CDR3 sequences, about 6.9% of them seen once. Specimen: whole blood, collected in connection with sensitization to the hapten diphenylcyclopropenone (DPC). These receptors came from a woman under 30 with alopecia areata. Some clones in this sample may be carry-over from other donors' samples.

In its sample, this clonotype was seen many times. The chain employs TRBV3-1 and TRBJ1-2; unclear D gene. CDR3 length: 11 amino acids. V lost 3 bases to trimming and J lost 7 bases, with 6 bases between them. Germline V gene lookup returns CDR1 LGHDT and CDR2 YNNKEL (reference sequence). CDR3 region: CASSHLSGYTF. In DNA, the CDR3 is TGTGCCAGCAGCCATCTTAGTGGCTACACCTTC.

This clonotype was recorded at least ten times. The rearrangement uses TRBV5-4 and TRBJ2-1; 11 bases line up with TRBD2. The V gene end was trimmed by 3 bases and the J gene end by 8 bases; junction bases not matched to a gene: 7. Germline V gives CDR1 SGHNT, CDR2 YYREEE (reference sequence). The CDR3 contains 15 residues. The CDR3 protein is CASSSLAGGLDEQFF. The CDR3 DNA reads TGTGCCAGCAGCTCCTTAGCGGGGGGGTTGGATGAGCAGTTCTTC.

CDR3 coding DNA: TGTGCCAGCTCACCGAGCTATGATTACGAGCAGTACTTC. As protein: CASSPSYDYEQYF. V is TRBV18 and J is TRBJ2-7, with no clear D. The CDR3 loop spans 13 amino acids. The germline CDR1 and CDR2 sequences are KGHSH and LQKENI. Trimming left V 3 bases short and J 4 bases short, with 10 bases between.

This clonotype was recorded at least ten times. The chain has TRBV3-1 and TRBJ1-1; 7 positions match TRBD1. CDR1 and CDR2 from the germline V gene are LGHDT and YNNKEL (reference sequence). V shed 3 bases, J shed 6 bases, and the junction held 7 bases outside the gene matches. This CDR3 contains 14 residues. The CDR3 protein is CASSHVDRAPEAFF. The CDR3, as DNA: TGTGCCAGCAGCCACGTTGACAGGGCTCCTGAAGCTTTCTTT.

This clonotype occurred many times. This chain links TRBV5-1 with TRBJ2-2; a possible D gene is TRBD2 (5 bases). CDR1 is SGHRS, CDR2 YFSETQ, per germline. Trimming took off 0 bases at V and 0 bases at J, with 12 bases between the two ends. The CDR3 extends over 17 amino acids. The CDR3 loop reads CASSLVPGTANTGELFF. DNA for the CDR3: TGCGCCAGCAGCTTGGTCCCGGGAACCGCGAACACCGGGGAGCTGTTTTTT. Full variable domain (outside the CDR3, taken from reference TRBV5-1 and TRBJ2-2): KAGVTQTPRYLIKTRGQQVTLSCSPISGHRSVSWYQQTPGQGLQFLFEYFSETQRNKGNFPGRFSGRQFSNSRSEMNVSTLELGDSALYLCASSLVPGTANTGELFFGEGSRLTVL.

V is TRBV10-3 and J is TRBJ2-7; D is tentatively TRBD1 or TRBD2 (5 bases each). The CDR3 consists of 13 residues. Germline CDR1 reads ENHRY; CDR2 reads SYGVKD. Between the trimmed V and J ends, which lost 0 bases and 12 bases, there was a span of 15 bases. The CDR3 spells CAISESLGQGPYF. CDR3 nucleotides: TGTGCCATCAGTGAGTCGCTCGGGCAGGGACCGTACTTC.

This clonotype was observed a handful of times. The chain employs TRBV6-1 and TRBJ1-2; D is undetermined. The V and J ends lost 1 base and 2 bases respectively, with 11 bases between them. CDR3 size: 15 residues. Germline CDR1 is MNHNS and CDR2 is SASEGT. DNA of the CDR3: TGTGCCAGCAGTGAAGATTGGGCCAGCAACTATGGCTACACCTTC. It encodes CASSEDWASNYGYTF.

This clonotype has only a few counts. This rearrangement joins TRBV20-1 to TRBJ2-1, with D perhaps being TRBD1 or TRBD2 (5 bases each). Germline V gene lookup returns CDR1 DFQATT and CDR2 SNEGSKA (reference sequence). The V and J ends lost 5 bases and 6 bases respectively, with 14 bases between them. The CDR3 has 13 amino acids. The chain's CDR3 is CSAGRDGPNEQFF. In DNA form, the CDR3 reads TGCAGTGCTGGCCGGGACGGACCCAATGAGCAGTTCTTC.

J is TRBJ1-3 and V is TRBV12-3 or TRBV12-4; maybe TRBD1 (5 bases). This CDR3 contains 14 residues. V was trimmed by 6 bases and J by 6 bases, leaving 15 bases between them. The CDR3 is CASRVPGVENTIYF. The CDR3 DNA sequence: TGTGCCAGCAGGGTGCCGGGGGTCGAAAACACCATATATTTT.

The chain carries TRBV12-5 and TRBJ1-3; D is ambiguous. V was trimmed by 3 bases and J by 8 bases, leaving 8 bases between them. The germline CDR1 and CDR2 sequences are LGHNT and FRNRAP. The CDR3 runs 12 residues. DNA of the CDR3: TGTGCTAGTGGTTTCGCGAGTGACACCATATATTTT. Translating it yields CASGFASDTIYF.